A selection of T cell receptor beta chains follows, all from one sample in a study of cytomegalovirus exposure and HLA in healthy donors. The protocol was immunoSEQ multiplex PCR, while the TCRdb copy is restricted to in-frame clones and leaves out a portion. The sample holds around 160,000 clones, around 78% seen once. The material sequenced was PBMCs. These receptors all come from a man aged 35 to 55 in good health and CMV-seropositive. Each CDR3 is given with its conserved first and last residue. D genes are given only for firm matches. Clone size is shown for a subset of rows, as once, few, many or a class of expanded clone.

CDR3aa: CATFSPWVGTYEQYF
CDR3nt: TGTGCCACTTTTAGCCCCTGGGTCGGTACCTACGAGCAGTACTTC
abundance: .
j_gene: TRBJ2-7
d_gene: .
v_gene: TRBV28

CDR3aa: CASSKREKLFF
CDR3nt: TGTGCCAGCAGCAAGAGAGAAAAACTGTTTTTT
abundance: .
j_gene: TRBJ1-4
d_gene: .
v_gene: TRBV5-8

CDR3aa: CAWSQTGRTEAFF
CDR3nt: TGTGCCTGGAGTCAGACAGGGAGGACTGAAGCTTTCTTT
abundance: once
j_gene: TRBJ1-1
d_gene: TRBD1
v_gene: TRBV30

CDR3aa: CASGSGRVSYNEQFF
CDR3nt: TGTGCCAGCGGTAGCGGGAGGGTTTCCTACAATGAGCAGTTCTTC
abundance: .
j_gene: TRBJ2-1
d_gene: TRBD2
v_gene: TRBV6-1

CDR3aa: CASSATSGPYEQYF
CDR3nt: TGTGCCAGCAGCGCCACTAGCGGACCCTACGAGCAGTACTTC
abundance: once
j_gene: TRBJ2-7
d_gene: TRBD2
v_gene: TRBV7-2

CDR3aa: CASMIWRGGNEQFF
CDR3nt: TGTGCCAGCATGATTTGGCGGGGGGGCAATGAGCAGTTCTTC
abundance: .
j_gene: TRBJ2-1
d_gene: TRBD2
v_gene: TRBV28

CDR3aa: CASKRTSGTSTDTQYF
CDR3nt: TGTGCCAGCAAGAGGACTAGCGGAACTAGCACAGATACGCAGTATTTT
abundance: .
j_gene: TRBJ2-3
d_gene: TRBD2
v_gene: TRBV28

CDR3aa: CATSRDHGQPQHF
CDR3nt: TGTGCCACCAGCAGAGATCACGGTCAGCCCCAGCATTTT
abundance: .
j_gene: TRBJ1-5
d_gene: .
v_gene: TRBV15

CDR3aa: CASSDSSPRERDRGSETQYF
CDR3nt: TGTGCCAGCAGTGACTCTAGTCCCCGAGAACGGGACAGGGGGTCAGAGACCCAGTACTTC
abundance: .
j_gene: TRBJ2-5
d_gene: TRBD1
v_gene: TRBV6-4

CDR3aa: CASSPLDSYGYTF
CDR3nt: TGTGCCAGCAGCCCCCTTGACAGCTATGGCTACACCTTC
abundance: few
j_gene: TRBJ1-2
d_gene: .
v_gene: TRBV14

CDR3aa: CASSSQRQGPNTGELFF
CDR3nt: TGTGCCAGCAGCTCCCAAAGACAGGGCCCGAACACCGGGGAGCTGTTTTTT
abundance: .
j_gene: TRBJ2-2
d_gene: TRBD1
v_gene: TRBV7-9

CDR3aa: CASSYGTSGSYEQYF
CDR3nt: TGTGCCAGCAGTTACGGGACTAGCGGGAGTTACGAGCAGTACTTC
abundance: .
j_gene: TRBJ2-7
d_gene: TRBD2
v_gene: TRBV28

CDR3aa: CASSYAGKAREAFF
CDR3nt: TGTGCCAGCAGCTACGCAGGGAAGGCACGTGAAGCTTTCTTT
abundance: .
j_gene: TRBJ1-1
d_gene: .
v_gene: TRBV5-4

CDR3aa: CASSRTGKETQYF
CDR3nt: TGTGCCAGCAGCCGTACAGGGAAAGAGACCCAGTACTTC
abundance: .
j_gene: TRBJ2-5
d_gene: .
v_gene: TRBV6-1

CDR3aa: CASSLRRPGQRDTEAFF
CDR3nt: TGTGCCAGCAGCTTAAGGCGCCCGGGACAGAGGGACACTGAAGCTTTCTTT
abundance: .
j_gene: TRBJ1-1
d_gene: TRBD1
v_gene: TRBV7-9

CDR3aa: CAWKSGVYGYTF
CDR3nt: TGTGCCTGGAAATCCGGAGTCTATGGCTACACCTTC
abundance: .
j_gene: TRBJ1-2
d_gene: .
v_gene: TRBV30

CDR3aa: CASSPRRDNEQFF
CDR3nt: TGTGCCAGCAGCCCGCGAAGAGACAATGAGCAGTTCTTC
abundance: once
j_gene: TRBJ2-1
d_gene: .
v_gene: TRBV7-2

CDR3aa: CASSRDRWGYEQYF
CDR3nt: TGTGCCAGCAGCCGGGATCGGTGGGGTTACGAGCAGTACTTC
abundance: .
j_gene: TRBJ2-7
d_gene: .
v_gene: TRBV6-1

CDR3aa: CAWSTAGADTQYF
CDR3nt: TGTGCCTGGAGTACGGCGGGAGCAGATACGCAGTATTTT
abundance: few
j_gene: TRBJ2-3
d_gene: TRBD2
v_gene: TRBV30

CDR3aa: CASSLAQDSSTDTQYF
CDR3nt: TGCGCCAGCAGCTTGGCCCAGGACAGTAGCACAGATACGCAGTATTTT
abundance: once
j_gene: TRBJ2-3
d_gene: .
v_gene: TRBV5-1

CDR3aa: CATSRDVRTQYF
CDR3nt: TGTGCCACCAGCAGAGATGTACGGACGCAGTATTTT
abundance: .
j_gene: TRBJ2-3
d_gene: .
v_gene: TRBV15

CDR3aa: CSAAAGPRAGF
CDR3nt: TGCAGTGCTGCGGCGGGGCCACGAGCGGGTTTT
abundance: .
j_gene: TRBJ1-4
d_gene: .
v_gene: TRBV20-1

CDR3aa: CASSTGQGPEAFF
CDR3nt: TGTGCCAGTAGTACGGGACAGGGGCCTGAAGCTTTCTTT
abundance: .
j_gene: TRBJ1-1
d_gene: TRBD1
v_gene: TRBV19

CDR3aa: CASRSQGDFGYTF
CDR3nt: TGTGCCAGCAGGTCACAGGGGGATTTTGGCTACACCTTC
abundance: .
j_gene: TRBJ1-2
d_gene: TRBD1
v_gene: TRBV2

CDR3aa: CASSYPGTGTEKLFF
CDR3nt: TGTGCCAGTAGTTACCCCGGGACAGGGACTGAAAAACTGTTTTTT
abundance: .
j_gene: TRBJ1-4
d_gene: TRBD1
v_gene: TRBV6-6

CDR3aa: CSVRGDGYTF
CDR3nt: TGCAGTGTCCGGGGGGATGGCTACACCTTC
abundance: .
j_gene: TRBJ1-2
d_gene: .
v_gene: TRBV20-1

CDR3aa: CASSQDYSGRLLTGELFF
CDR3nt: TGCGCCAGCAGCCAAGATTATAGCGGGAGGCTTCTCACCGGGGAGCTGTTTTTT
abundance: .
j_gene: TRBJ2-2
d_gene: TRBD2
v_gene: TRBV4-3

CDR3aa: CASSGDRPNTGELFF
CDR3nt: TGTGCCAGCAGTGGGGACAGACCGAACACCGGGGAGCTGTTTTTT
abundance: once
j_gene: TRBJ2-2
d_gene: TRBD1
v_gene: TRBV28

CDR3aa: CASSQQGLAGETQYF
CDR3nt: TGCGCCAGCAGCCAACAAGGACTAGCAGGGGAGACCCAATACTTC
abundance: .
j_gene: TRBJ2-5
d_gene: TRBD2
v_gene: TRBV4-3

CDR3aa: CASSVAVAGANEQFF
CDR3nt: TGTGCCAGCAGCGTAGCGGTAGCGGGAGCGAATGAGCAGTTCTTC
abundance: .
j_gene: TRBJ2-1
d_gene: TRBD2
v_gene: TRBV9

CDR3aa: CATPFRGSTEAFF
CDR3nt: TGTGCCACCCCGTTCCGGGGATCCACTGAAGCTTTCTTT
abundance: .
j_gene: TRBJ1-1
d_gene: .
v_gene: TRBV2

CDR3aa: CASSVAQGAGNTIYF
CDR3nt: TGTGCCAGCAGCGTAGCGCAGGGCGCAGGAAACACCATATATTTT
abundance: .
j_gene: TRBJ1-3
d_gene: .
v_gene: TRBV9

CDR3aa: CASSRDRGRTGELFF
CDR3nt: TGTGCCAGTAGTCGGGACAGGGGGCGGACCGGGGAGCTGTTTTTT
abundance: .
j_gene: TRBJ2-2
d_gene: TRBD1
v_gene: TRBV19

CDR3aa: CASSLTGYTYEQYF
CDR3nt: TGTGCCAGCAGCCTGACAGGGTACACCTACGAGCAGTACTTC
abundance: .
j_gene: TRBJ2-7
d_gene: TRBD1
v_gene: TRBV28

CDR3aa: CSSSLMTGGGSYEQYF
CDR3nt: TGTTCCAGCAGCCTCATGACGGGAGGGGGATCCTACGAGCAGTACTTC
abundance: .
j_gene: TRBJ2-7
d_gene: TRBD2
v_gene: TRBV7-9

CDR3aa: CASSPGPSEAFF
CDR3nt: TGTGCCAGCAGCCCCGGTCCCTCGGAAGCTTTCTTT
abundance: .
j_gene: TRBJ1-1
d_gene: .
v_gene: TRBV9

CDR3aa: CSVESSRGRNGYTF
CDR3nt: TGCAGCGTTGAAAGCAGCAGGGGTCGCAATGGCTACACCTTC
abundance: few
j_gene: TRBJ1-2
d_gene: .
v_gene: TRBV29-1

CDR3aa: CASSWRYEQYF
CDR3nt: TGTGCCAGCAGTTGGCGGTACGAGCAGTACTTC
abundance: .
j_gene: TRBJ2-7
d_gene: .
v_gene: TRBV28

CDR3aa: CASRWGLAGTDTQYF
CDR3nt: TGTGCCAGCAGATGGGGACTAGCGGGCACAGATACGCAGTATTTT
abundance: .
j_gene: TRBJ2-3
d_gene: TRBD2
v_gene: TRBV28

CDR3aa: CASSSRTSGFPDTQYF
CDR3nt: TGTGCCAGCAGCTCCCGGACTAGCGGATTCCCAGATACGCAGTATTTT
abundance: .
j_gene: TRBJ2-3
d_gene: TRBD2
v_gene: TRBV7-2

CDR3aa: CASSPLGSGRTYEQYF
CDR3nt: TGCGCCAGCAGCCCCCTGGGTAGCGGGAGAACCTACGAGCAGTACTTC
abundance: many
j_gene: TRBJ2-7
d_gene: TRBD2
v_gene: TRBV5-1

CDR3aa: CASSSGSRGYTF
CDR3nt: TGTGCCAGCAGTTCGGGTTCGCGAGGCTACACCTTC
abundance: .
j_gene: TRBJ1-2
d_gene: .
v_gene: TRBV28

CDR3aa: CASTNRTGGSYGYTF
CDR3nt: TGTGCCAGCACGAATAGGACAGGGGGCAGCTATGGCTACACCTTC
abundance: .
j_gene: TRBJ1-2
d_gene: TRBD1
v_gene: TRBV7-9

CDR3aa: CASSATGFAEQFF
CDR3nt: TGCGCCAGCAGTGCGACAGGGTTCGCTGAGCAGTTCTTC
abundance: few
j_gene: TRBJ2-1
d_gene: TRBD1
v_gene: TRBV10-2

CDR3aa: CASSLEVNTGELFF
CDR3nt: TGCGCCAGCAGCCTGGAGGTGAACACCGGGGAGCTGTTTTTT
abundance: few
j_gene: TRBJ2-2
d_gene: .
v_gene: TRBV4-1

CDR3aa: CASSIMEAGQPQHF
CDR3nt: TGTGCCAGTAGTATTATGGAGGCGGGTCAGCCCCAGCATTTT
abundance: .
j_gene: TRBJ1-5
d_gene: .
v_gene: TRBV19

CDR3aa: CASSSRGRGYGYTF
CDR3nt: TGTGCCAGCAGTTCCAGGGGGCGCGGCTATGGCTACACCTTC
abundance: .
j_gene: TRBJ1-2
d_gene: TRBD1
v_gene: TRBV28

CDR3aa: CSSSLGPSASQPQHF
CDR3nt: TGTTCCAGCAGCTTGGGCCCATCGGCGAGTCAGCCCCAGCATTTT
abundance: .
j_gene: TRBJ1-5
d_gene: .
v_gene: TRBV7-9

CDR3aa: CASSPPTSGTGNEQFF
CDR3nt: TGCGCCAGCAGTCCCCCGACTAGCGGGACCGGGAATGAGCAGTTCTTC
abundance: .
j_gene: TRBJ2-1
d_gene: TRBD2
v_gene: TRBV23-1

CDR3aa: CASSVRGGTQYF
CDR3nt: TGCGCCAGCAGTGTGCGGGGCGGTACGCAGTATTTT
abundance: .
j_gene: TRBJ2-3
d_gene: .
v_gene: TRBV10-1

CDR3aa: CASSEGVNTEAFF
CDR3nt: TGTGCCAGCTCAGAAGGAGTGAACACTGAAGCTTTCTTT
abundance: .
j_gene: TRBJ1-1
d_gene: .
v_gene: TRBV18

CDR3aa: CASSEGTTALYGYTF
CDR3nt: TGTGCCAGCAGTGAAGGGACAACCGCACTCTATGGCTACACCTTC
abundance: .
j_gene: TRBJ1-2
d_gene: .
v_gene: TRBV2

CDR3aa: CASKDGATNEKLFF
CDR3nt: TGTGCCAGTAAGGACGGGGCAACTAATGAAAAACTGTTTTTT
abundance: .
j_gene: TRBJ1-4
d_gene: .
v_gene: TRBV19

CDR3aa: CASSPDSGPATNEKLFF
CDR3nt: TGCGCCAGCTCCCCGGACAGCGGACCCGCAACTAATGAAAAACTGTTTTTT
abundance: .
j_gene: TRBJ1-4
d_gene: .
v_gene: TRBV5-1

CDR3aa: CASRGGRDNEQFF
CDR3nt: TGTGCCAGCAGGGGGGGACGGGACAATGAGCAGTTCTTC
abundance: .
j_gene: TRBJ2-1
d_gene: .
v_gene: TRBV27

CDR3aa: CASSDRVGSANTEAFF
CDR3nt: TGTGCCAGTAGTGACAGGGTAGGTTCGGCAAACACTGAAGCTTTCTTT
abundance: .
j_gene: TRBJ1-1
d_gene: TRBD1
v_gene: TRBV19